This TCR beta chain was identified in a study of identical twins. TCRdb re-called the 5' RACE reads with MiXCR, one entry per CDR3 protein. The sample carries around 450,000 distinct CDR3 sequences, around 14% recorded once. This clonotype was seen more than once but under ten times. The sample was also linked to a second study, of yellow fever vaccine responses in identical twins.

The TCR was taken from a woman aged 18-29 years in good health. The sequenced material came from CD4+ T cells sorted from blood.

The CDR3: CSARATSGATYEQYF. CDR3 nucleotide sequence: TGCAGTGCTAGAGCCACTAGCGGGGCCACCTACGAGCAGTACTTC. The chain is built from TRBV20-1 and TRBJ2-7; 10 bases map to TRBD2. Germline V gene lookup returns CDR1 DFQATT and CDR2 SNEGSKA (reference sequence). V trimming: 1 base; J trimming: 2 bases; junction bases outside the gene matches: 5. The CDR3 is made up of 15 amino acids.